Each of the 14 T cell receptor beta chains below was sequenced from the same sample in a study of cytomegalovirus exposure and HLA in healthy donors. Amplification used 60 Vbeta primers and 13 Jbeta primers. TCRdb keeps only in-frame clones here, not all; method: immunoSEQ multiplex PCR. The sample lists roughly 140,000 clones; 60% to 80% were seen once. The sequenced sample consisted of PBMCs. The source is a male donor in good health and CMV-seronegative.

The genes are TRBV20-1 and TRBJ1-1, with D perhaps matching TRBD1 (5 bases). The CDR3 runs to 10 residues. V was pared by 6 bases and J by 6 bases, with 8 bases between. Germline V CDR1 and CDR2: DFQATT, SNEGSKA (reference sequence). CDR3 DNA: TGCAGTGCCCTAGGGGCTGAAGCTTTCTTT. Translation gives CSALGAEAFF.

In its sample, this clone was seen once. Here the CDR3 reads CASGYRDRGSPLHF. The CDR3 nucleotides are TGTGCCAGTGGCTACCGGGACAGGGGATCACCCCTCCACTTT. This chain joins TRBV19 and TRBJ1-6; 10 nucleotides match TRBD1. CDR1 LNHDA and CDR2 SQIVND come from the germline V gene (reference sequence). Trimming removed 8 bases from V and 10 bases from J; junction bases left unmatched: 8. This CDR3 comprises 14 residues.

This rearrangement joins TRBV7-2 to TRBJ2-3; TRBD2 matches at 11 bases. In germline, CDR1 is SGHTA, CDR2 FQGNSA. V was clipped by 0 bases and J by 2 bases; unmatched bases: 1. The CDR3 is made up of 16 amino acids. The chain's CDR3 is CASSLATSGTTDTQYF. The CDR3 nucleotides are TGTGCCAGCAGCTTAGCGACTAGCGGGACCACAGATACGCAGTATTTT.

This clone was seen a handful of times. The chain carries TRBV6-5 and TRBJ1-5; D uncertain. Germline-derived CDR1 and CDR2 are MNHEY and SVGAGI. This CDR3 has 13 amino acids. The V and J ends lost 6 bases and 2 bases respectively, with 8 bases between them. The CDR3 region is CASSTNGNQPQHF. The CDR3 DNA follows: TGTGCCAGCAGCACAAACGGCAATCAGCCCCAGCATTTT.

This chain joins TRBV5-6 and TRBJ1-3; 9 positions agree with TRBD1. V shed 5 bases and J 7 bases; nucleotides not matched to a gene: 7. CDR3 length: 14 residues. Germline V gives CDR1 SGHDT, CDR2 YYEEEE. DNA of the CDR3: TGTGCCAGCAGACTACAGGGGGCAAGTAACACCATATATTTT. Protein sequence: CASRLQGASNTIYF.

The chain recombines TRBV9 with TRBJ1-3, with a weak D call TRBD1 (5 bases). The CDR3 totals 15 residues. From germline, CDR1 is SGDLS and CDR2 YYNGEE. V lost 4 bases, J lost 0 bases, and 11 bases lay in between. CDR3 nucleotide sequence: TGTGCCAGCAGCCCAGGGTTTAACTCTGGAAACACCATATATTTT. Its protein product is CASSPGFNSGNTIYF.

This clone was seen only a few times. This likely stems from a read error, as it lies one base from a far larger clone. The J gene is TRBJ1-5, the V gene TRBV1; the tabulated D call, TRBD1, remains unverified against the DNA. TRBV1 is an annotated pseudogene. CDR3 length: 15 amino acids. Here the CDR3 reads CTSSQGRGRDQPQHF. The DNA of the CDR3 is TGCACCAGCAGCCAAGGAAGGGGGCGGGATCAGCCCCAGCATTTT.

This chain links TRBV5-1 with TRBJ2-1, with 10 bases lining up with TRBD2. This CDR3 has 16 amino acids. Germline-derived CDR1 and CDR2 are SGHRS and YFSETQ. V shed 1 base, J shed 8 bases, and the junction held 9 bases outside the gene matches. Here the CDR3 DNA reads TGCGCCAGCAGCTTGTTATCTAGCGGGGGCACCCATGAGCAGTTCTTC. Protein product: CASSLLSSGGTHEQFF.

The chain couples TRBV10-3 to TRBJ2-7, with 10 bases aligning to TRBD1. Germline V gene data show CDR1 as ENHRY and CDR2 as SYGVKD. Losses at the gene ends were 4 bases for V and 0 bases for J; bases not matched to a gene: 3. The CDR3 totals 15 residues. The CDR3 nucleotides are TGTGCCATCAGTGGCCGGGACAGGGGCTCCTACGAGCAGTACTTC. It specifies CAISGRDRGSYEQYF.

This chain uses TRBV15 with TRBJ2-4; maybe TRBD2 (6 bases). This CDR3 has 19 residues. Looked up from germline, CDR1 is LNHNV and CDR2 is YYDKDF (reference sequence). The ends were cut back, 0 bases at V and 0 bases at J, with 18 bases in the middle. CDR3 DNA sequence: TGTGCCACCAGCAGAGAAACAGGTTGGGAGGACTTAGCCAAAAACATTCAGTACTTC. Protein: CATSRETGWEDLAKNIQYF.

The chain employs TRBV7-2 and TRBJ1-6, with unresolved D. The CDR3 is made up of 16 amino acids. V was cut by 1 base and J by 13 bases, with 20 bases left in between. Germline V CDR1 and CDR2: SGHTA, FQGNSA. The CDR3 region is CASSLVADSVPRPLHF. CDR3 in DNA: TGTGCCAGCAGCTTAGTCGCCGATTCAGTCCCGCGGCCCCTCCACTTT.

This chain joins TRBV4-3 and TRBJ2-1, with 8 bases lining up with TRBD2. This CDR3 spans 14 amino acids. Trimming at V came to 1 base and at J to 10 bases, leaving 6 bases not matched to a gene. Germline CDR1 LGHNA, CDR2 YSLEER. The CDR3 DNA reads as TGCGCCAGCAGCCAAGGACGACTAGCGACGGAGCAGTTCTTC. This gives the protein CASSQGRLATEQFF.

The chain links TRBV9 to TRBJ1-6; 9 bases are shared with TRBD1. The CDR3 has 16 amino acids. With V trimmed by 4 bases and J by 10 bases, 12 bases remained unmatched. Germline-derived CDR1 and CDR2 are SGDLS and YYNGEE. The CDR3 loop is CASSFTSGTGNSPLHF. CDR3 nucleotides: TGTGCCAGCAGCTTCACCTCCGGGACAGGGAACTCACCCCTCCACTTT.

This clone was seen just once. The gene calls are TRBV18 and TRBJ1-2; D is unclear. Looked up from germline, CDR1 is KGHSH and CDR2 is LQKENI. V was clipped by 3 bases and J by 4 bases, with 9 bases between them. The length of the CDR3 is 13 residues. CDR3 nucleotide sequence: TGTGCCAGCTCACCGGGGAGCACCTATGGCTACACCTTC. It codes for CASSPGSTYGYTF.